This entry lists 15 T cell receptor beta chains sequenced from one sample in a study of early T cells in non-severe SARS-CoV-2 infection. TCRdb itself ran the 5' RACE reads through MiXCR, one entry per CDR3 protein. The sample yields 74,000 or so distinct CDR3 sequences, about 13% seen once. Input material: whole blood. Every receptor here comes from an adult who was a healthcare worker with PCR-confirmed SARS-CoV-2 infection or an uninfected control (not recorded which).

In this sample, this clonotype turned up a few times. This chain joins TRBV18 and TRBJ2-3; no clear D gene. CDR3 length equals 17 residues. Trimming cost V 3 bases and J 0 bases, with 16 bases left between them. Looked up from germline, CDR1 is KGHSH and CDR2 is LQKENI. The CDR3 loop is CASSPNSRDLSTDTQYF. In DNA form, the CDR3 reads TGTGCCAGCTCACCCAATTCAAGAGACCTCAGCACAGATACGCAGTATTTT.

This clonotype appeared many times. The rearrangement joins TRBV7-9 to TRBJ2-7; D gene uncertain. Germline V gene sequence: CDR1 SEHNR, CDR2 FQNEAQ (reference sequence). The CDR3 runs to 14 residues. V lost 5 bases and J 5 bases, leaving 16 bases between the germline ends. The CDR3 loop is CASSPGTQFDEQYF. DNA of the CDR3: TGTGCCAGCAGCCCAGGTACCCAATTCGACGAGCAGTACTTC.

This clonotype was recorded at least ten times. The CDR3 sequence: CASSSVMRSGNTIYF. CDR3 bases: TGTGCCAGCAGCTCGGTGATGAGATCGGGAAACACCATATATTTT. The rearrangement uses TRBV7-2 and TRBJ1-3, with D unclear. The CDR3 contains 15 residues. Germline CDR1 reads SGHTA; CDR2 reads FQGNSA. V shed 4 bases and J shed 4 bases, with 14 bases lying between them.

The genes are TRBV12-3 or TRBV12-4 and TRBJ1-6; D not certain. Trimming took off 3 bases at V and 6 bases at J, with 12 bases between the two ends. The CDR3 sequence is 15 residues long. CDR3 in DNA: TGTGCCAGCAGTTTGCGGACGCCCCTTAATTCACCCCTCCACTTT. It encodes CASSLRTPLNSPLHF.

CDR3 nucleotides: TGCGCCAGCCTCAGGACCTCAGCTCGATCGGGGACTGAAGCTTTCTTT. Protein sequence: CASLRTSARSGTEAFF. The gene calls are TRBV10-1 and TRBJ1-1; D gene ambiguous. The germline V and J ends were trimmed by 8 bases and 5 bases, with 24 bases remaining between them. Germline assignment: CDR1 WNHNN and CDR2 SYGVQD (reference sequence). The CDR3 contains 16 residues.

This clonotype was observed many times. The chain couples TRBV2 to TRBJ2-1; possibly TRBD1 for D (5 bases). The CDR3 covers 14 residues. Germline lookup yields CDR1 SNHLY and CDR2 FYNNEI. V lost 5 bases, J lost 8 bases, and 16 bases lay in between. The CDR3 region is CASSKRLDTDEQFF. CDR3 nucleotides: TGTGCCAGCAGTAAACGACTGGACACTGATGAGCAGTTCTTC.

The rearrangement joins TRBV19 to TRBJ1-5; D call uncertain. Trimming took off 7 bases at V and 3 bases at J, with 10 bases between the two ends. The V gene's germline CDR1 is LNHDA and CDR2 SQIVND (reference sequence). This CDR3 spans 13 amino acids. The CDR3 here is CASNIRPNQPQHF. The CDR3 DNA reads as TGTGCCAGTAACATCAGGCCCAATCAGCCCCAGCATTTT.

This clonotype has a count of ten or more. The chain carries TRBV4-3 and TRBJ2-7; 7 positions agree with TRBD2. CDR3 length: 14 residues. Germline loops: CDR1 LGHNA, CDR2 YSLEER. The J segment lost 6 bases and the V segment lost 4 bases, leaving 9 bases of the junction unmatched. The CDR3 DNA sequence: TGCGCCAGCAGCCCGGGCGGGAGTTCTCGCGAGCAGTACTTC. Protein product: CASSPGGSSREQYF.

This clonotype occurred many times. V and J are TRBV28 and TRBJ2-5; D is possibly TRBD2 (6 bases). This CDR3 is 15 amino acids long. Germline V gene sequence: CDR1 MDHEN, CDR2 SYDVKM. Trimming cost V 6 bases and J 1 base, with 15 bases left between them. The CDR3 DNA reads as TGTGCCAGCAGCTCAACTGGACTACCCCAAGAGACCCAGTACTTC. Its translation is CASSSTGLPQETQYF.

V gene TRBV28 combines with J gene TRBJ1-4; D call uncertain. Germline V CDR1 and CDR2: MDHEN, SYDVKM. CDR3 size: 14 residues. V gave up 8 bases and J gave up 2 bases, with 12 bases separating them. The CDR3 nucleotides are TGTGCCAGCGTTTGGAGTAAGACTAATGAAAAACTGTTTTTT. Translating gives CASVWSKTNEKLFF.

The gene calls are TRBV7-9 and TRBJ2-7; D is unclear. Germline-derived CDR1 and CDR2 are SEHNR and FQNEAQ (reference sequence). V was shortened by 1 base and J by 6 bases, with 13 bases between the two germline ends. CDR3 length: 14 amino acids. The CDR3 DNA is TGTGCCAGCAGCTTAGGATCGAATAGAGTCGAGCAGTACTTC. Translating it yields CASSLGSNRVEQYF.

This rearrangement joins TRBV6-1 to TRBJ2-7; TRBD2 agrees at 12 bases. Trimming at V came to 6 bases and at J to 1 base, leaving 4 bases not matched to a gene. Germline lookup yields CDR1 MNHNS and CDR2 SASEGT. The CDR3 consists of 15 residues. CDR3 in DNA: TGTGCCAGCAGCAAGACTAGCGGGGGATCCTACGAGCAGTACTTC. Residues: CASSKTSGGSYEQYF.

This clonotype has a handful of counts. The V and J genes are TRBV10-3 and TRBJ1-2, with D possibly TRBD1 on 6 matching bases. CDR1 ENHRY and CDR2 SYGVKD come from the germline V gene. This CDR3 has 12 amino acids. Trimming left V 4 bases short and J 7 bases short, with 10 bases between. The CDR3 DNA is TGTGCCATCAGTGGCAGGGGATCTGGCTACACCTTC. This gives the protein CAISGRGSGYTF.

Many counts were recorded for this clonotype. This chain links TRBV2 with TRBJ2-5; the D gene is possibly TRBD2 (6 bases). This CDR3 is built from 14 residues. The V gene's germline CDR1 is SNHLY and CDR2 FYNNEI. Trimming left V 8 bases short and J 2 bases short, with 15 bases between. The CDR3 spells CASGGPNPQETQYF. The CDR3 region has the DNA TGTGCCAGCGGAGGGCCGAACCCTCAAGAGACCCAGTACTTC.

The chain combines TRBV5-8 with TRBJ2-3; a possible D gene is TRBD1 (5 bases). CDR1 and CDR2 from the germline V gene are SGHTS and YDEGEE. Trimming removed 6 bases at V and 6 bases at J, with 17 bases between. The CDR3 length is 14 residues. The CDR3 spells CASTKGWVGDTQYF. The DNA for the CDR3 is TGTGCCAGCACCAAGGGGTGGGTAGGGGATACGCAGTATTTT.